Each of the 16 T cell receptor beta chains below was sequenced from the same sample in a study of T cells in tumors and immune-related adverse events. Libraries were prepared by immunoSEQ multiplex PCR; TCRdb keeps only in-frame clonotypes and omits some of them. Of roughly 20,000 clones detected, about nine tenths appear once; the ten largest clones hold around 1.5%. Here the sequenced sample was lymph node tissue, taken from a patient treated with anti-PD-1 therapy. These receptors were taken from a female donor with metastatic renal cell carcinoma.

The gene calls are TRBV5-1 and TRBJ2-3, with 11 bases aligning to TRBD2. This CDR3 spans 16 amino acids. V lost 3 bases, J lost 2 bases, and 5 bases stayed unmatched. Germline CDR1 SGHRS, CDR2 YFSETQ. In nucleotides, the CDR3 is TGCGCCAGCAGCTCGATAGCGGGAGGGTCCACAGATACGCAGTATTTT. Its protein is CASSSIAGGSTDTQYF.

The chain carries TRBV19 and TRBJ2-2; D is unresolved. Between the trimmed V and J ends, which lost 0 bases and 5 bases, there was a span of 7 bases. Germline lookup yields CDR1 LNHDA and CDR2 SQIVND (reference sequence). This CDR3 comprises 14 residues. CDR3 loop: CASSIDRWTGELFF. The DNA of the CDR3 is TGTGCCAGTAGTATAGACAGATGGACCGGGGAGCTGTTTTTT.

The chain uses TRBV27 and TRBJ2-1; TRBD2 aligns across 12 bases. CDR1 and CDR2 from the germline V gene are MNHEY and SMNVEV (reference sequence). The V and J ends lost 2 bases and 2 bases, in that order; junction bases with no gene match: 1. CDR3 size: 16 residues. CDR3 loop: CASSLLAGGPYNEQFF. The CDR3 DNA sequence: TGTGCCAGCAGTTTACTAGCGGGGGGGCCCTACAATGAGCAGTTCTTC.

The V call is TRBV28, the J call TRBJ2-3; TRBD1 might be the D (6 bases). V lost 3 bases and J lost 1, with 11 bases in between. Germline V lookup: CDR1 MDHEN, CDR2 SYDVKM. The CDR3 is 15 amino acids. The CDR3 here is CASSFQGRGTDTQYF. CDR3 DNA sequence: TGTGCCAGCAGTTTTCAGGGGCGAGGCACAGATACGCAGTATTTT.

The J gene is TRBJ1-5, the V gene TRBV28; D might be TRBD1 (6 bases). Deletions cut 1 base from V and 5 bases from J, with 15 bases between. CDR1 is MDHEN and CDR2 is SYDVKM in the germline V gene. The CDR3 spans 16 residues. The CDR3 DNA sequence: TGTGCCAGCAGTTTATTAACGGGGGCGAGGGATCAGCCCCAGCATTTT. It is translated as CASSLLTGARDQPQHF.

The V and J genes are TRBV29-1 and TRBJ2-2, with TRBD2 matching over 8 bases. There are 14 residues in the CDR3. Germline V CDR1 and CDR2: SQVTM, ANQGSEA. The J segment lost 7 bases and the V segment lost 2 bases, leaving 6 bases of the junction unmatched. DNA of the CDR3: TGCAGCGTTGAACAAGCGGGAGTGAACGGGGAGCTGTTTTTT. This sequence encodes CSVEQAGVNGELFF.

Here the CDR3 DNA reads TGTGCCAGCAATCTAGCGGGAGTTAATGAGCAGTTCTTC. It translates to CASNLAGVNEQFF. V usage is TRBV2 and J usage is TRBJ2-1; 10 nucleotides align to TRBD2. J was trimmed by 7 bases and V by 7 bases; bases with no gene match: 4. This CDR3 is built from 13 residues. The germline V gene encodes CDR1 SNHLY and CDR2 FYNNEI.

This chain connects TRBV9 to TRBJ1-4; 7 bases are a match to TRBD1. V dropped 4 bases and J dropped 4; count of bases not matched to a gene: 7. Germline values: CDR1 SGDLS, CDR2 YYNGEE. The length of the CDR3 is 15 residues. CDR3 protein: CASSSHRGGNEKLFF. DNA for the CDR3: TGTGCCAGCAGCTCCCACAGGGGCGGTAATGAAAAACTGTTTTTT. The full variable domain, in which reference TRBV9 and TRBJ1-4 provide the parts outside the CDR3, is DSGVTQTPKHLITATGQRVTLRCSPRSGDLSVYWYQQSLDQGLQFLIQYYNGEERAKGNILERFSAQQFPDLHSELNLSSLELGDSALYFCASSSHRGGNEKLFFGSGTQLSVL.

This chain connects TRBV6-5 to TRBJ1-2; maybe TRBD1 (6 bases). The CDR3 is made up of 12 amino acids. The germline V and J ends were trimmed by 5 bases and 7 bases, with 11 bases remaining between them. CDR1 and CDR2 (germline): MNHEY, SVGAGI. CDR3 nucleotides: TGTGCCAGCAGTCACAGGGATGGTGGCTACACCTTC. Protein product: CASSHRDGGYTF.

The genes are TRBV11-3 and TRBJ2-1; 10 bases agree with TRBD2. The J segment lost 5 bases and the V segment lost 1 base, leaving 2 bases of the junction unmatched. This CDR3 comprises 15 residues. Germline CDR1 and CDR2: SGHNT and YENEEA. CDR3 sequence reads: CASSLAGLADNEQFF. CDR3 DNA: TGTGCCAGCAGCTTAGCAGGACTAGCGGACAATGAGCAGTTCTTC.

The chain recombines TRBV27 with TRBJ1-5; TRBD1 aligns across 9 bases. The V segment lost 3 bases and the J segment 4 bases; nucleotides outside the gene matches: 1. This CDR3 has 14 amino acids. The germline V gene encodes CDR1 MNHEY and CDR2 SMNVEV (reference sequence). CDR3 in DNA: TGTGCCAGCAGTTTGGGACAGGGTAATCAGCCCCAGCATTTT. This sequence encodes CASSLGQGNQPQHF.

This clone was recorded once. This CDR3 reads CAISGSQGASTGELFF. The CDR3 DNA reads TGTGCCATCAGTGGCTCCCAGGGGGCGAGCACCGGGGAGCTGTTTTTT. V and J are TRBV10-3 and TRBJ2-2; 8 bases align to TRBD1. Trimming cost V 4 bases and J 4 bases; bases outside gene matches: 8. The CDR3 is 16 amino acids. The germline CDR1 and CDR2 sequences are ENHRY and SYGVKD.

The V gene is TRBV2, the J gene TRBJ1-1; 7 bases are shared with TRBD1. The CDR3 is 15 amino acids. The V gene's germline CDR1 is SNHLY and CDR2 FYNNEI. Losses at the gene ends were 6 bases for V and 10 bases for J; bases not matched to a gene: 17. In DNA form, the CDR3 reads TGTGCCAGCAGGGGACAGCTGATAGCCGAACGGATAGCTTTCTTT. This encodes CASRGQLIAERIAFF. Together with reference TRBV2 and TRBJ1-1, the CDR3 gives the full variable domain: EPEVTQTPSHQVTQMGQEVILRCVPISNHLYFYWYRQILGQKVEFLVSFYNNEISEKSEIFDDQFSVERPDGSNFTLKIRSTKLEDSAMYFCASRGQLIAERIAFFGQGTRLTVV.

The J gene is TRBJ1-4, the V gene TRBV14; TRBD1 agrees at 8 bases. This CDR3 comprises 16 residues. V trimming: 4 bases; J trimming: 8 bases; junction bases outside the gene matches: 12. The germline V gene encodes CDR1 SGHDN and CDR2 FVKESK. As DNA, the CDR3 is TGTGCCAGCAGCCGGGATCTTAGGGACAGGTACGAAAAACTGTTTTTT. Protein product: CASSRDLRDRYEKLFF.

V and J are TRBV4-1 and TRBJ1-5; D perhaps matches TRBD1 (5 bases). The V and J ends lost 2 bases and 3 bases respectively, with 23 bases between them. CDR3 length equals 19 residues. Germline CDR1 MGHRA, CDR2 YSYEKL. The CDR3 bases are TGCGCCAGCAGCCAATTTTTTGTCTCTGCGCGGGGGGACAATCAGCCCCAGCATTTT. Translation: CASSQFFVSARGDNQPQHF.

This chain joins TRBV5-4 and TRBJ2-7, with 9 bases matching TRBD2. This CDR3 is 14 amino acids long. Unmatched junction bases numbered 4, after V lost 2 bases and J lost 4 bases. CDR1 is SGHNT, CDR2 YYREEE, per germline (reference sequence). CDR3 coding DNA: TGTGCCAGCAGCTTCCTCGCGGGGGGGTACGAGCAGTACTTC. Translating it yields CASSFLAGGYEQYF.